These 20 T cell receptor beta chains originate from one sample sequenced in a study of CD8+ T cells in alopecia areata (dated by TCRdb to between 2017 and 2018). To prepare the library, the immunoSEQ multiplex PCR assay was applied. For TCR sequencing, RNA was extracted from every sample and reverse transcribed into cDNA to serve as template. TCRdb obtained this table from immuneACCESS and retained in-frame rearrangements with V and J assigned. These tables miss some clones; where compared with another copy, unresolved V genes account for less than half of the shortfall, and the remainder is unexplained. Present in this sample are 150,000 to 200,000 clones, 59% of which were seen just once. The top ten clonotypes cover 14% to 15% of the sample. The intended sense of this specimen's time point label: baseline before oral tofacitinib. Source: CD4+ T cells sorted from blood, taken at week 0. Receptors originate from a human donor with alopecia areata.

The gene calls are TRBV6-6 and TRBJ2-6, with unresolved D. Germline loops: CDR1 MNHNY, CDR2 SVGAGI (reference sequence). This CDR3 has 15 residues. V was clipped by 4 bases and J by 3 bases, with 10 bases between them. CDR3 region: CASSFRIGGANVLTF. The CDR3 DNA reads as TGTGCCAGCAGTTTTCGAATTGGTGGGGCCAACGTCCTGACTTTC.

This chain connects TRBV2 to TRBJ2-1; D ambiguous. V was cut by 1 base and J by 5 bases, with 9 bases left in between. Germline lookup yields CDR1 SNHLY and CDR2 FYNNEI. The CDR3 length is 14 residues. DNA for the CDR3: TGTGCCAGCAGTGAAGTCGGACCCCACAATGAGCAGTTCTTC. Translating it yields CASSEVGPHNEQFF.

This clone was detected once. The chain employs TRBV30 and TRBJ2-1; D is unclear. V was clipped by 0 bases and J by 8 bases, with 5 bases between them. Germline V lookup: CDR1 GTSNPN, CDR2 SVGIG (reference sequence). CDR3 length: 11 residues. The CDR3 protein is CAWSVMDEQFF. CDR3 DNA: TGTGCCTGGAGTGTAATGGATGAGCAGTTCTTC.

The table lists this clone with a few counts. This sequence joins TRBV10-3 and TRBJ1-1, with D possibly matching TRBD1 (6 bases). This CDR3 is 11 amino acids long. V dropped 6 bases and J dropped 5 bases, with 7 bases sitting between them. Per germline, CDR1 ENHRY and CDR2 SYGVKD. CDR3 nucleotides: TGTGCCATCAGCCAGGGGACTGAAGCTTTCTTT. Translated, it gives CAISQGTEAFF.

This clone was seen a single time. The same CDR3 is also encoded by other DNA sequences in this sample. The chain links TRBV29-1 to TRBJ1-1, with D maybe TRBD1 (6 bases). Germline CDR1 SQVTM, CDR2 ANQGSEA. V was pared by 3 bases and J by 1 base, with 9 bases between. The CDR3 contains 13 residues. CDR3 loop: CSVDRQANTEAFF. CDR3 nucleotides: TGCAGCGTTGACCGACAGGCGAACACTGAAGCTTTCTTT. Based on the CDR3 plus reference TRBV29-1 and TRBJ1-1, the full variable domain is SAVISQKPSRDICQRGTSLTIQCQVDSQVTMMFWYRQQPGQSLTLIATANQGSEATYESGFVIDKFPISRPNLTFSTLTVSNMSPEDSSIYLCSVDRQANTEAFFGQGTRLTVV.

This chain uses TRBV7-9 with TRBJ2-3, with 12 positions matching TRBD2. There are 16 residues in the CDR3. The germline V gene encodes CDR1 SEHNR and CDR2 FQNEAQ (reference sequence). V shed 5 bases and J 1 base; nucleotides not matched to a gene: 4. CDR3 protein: CASSPRLAGGTDTQYF. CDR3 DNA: TGTGCCAGCAGCCCTCGACTAGCGGGGGGCACAGATACGCAGTATTTT.

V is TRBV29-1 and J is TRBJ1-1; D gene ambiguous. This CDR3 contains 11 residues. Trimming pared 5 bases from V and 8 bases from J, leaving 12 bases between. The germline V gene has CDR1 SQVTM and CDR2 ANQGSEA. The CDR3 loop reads CSVSATFEAFF. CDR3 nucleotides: TGCAGCGTTTCTGCGACATTCGAAGCTTTCTTT.

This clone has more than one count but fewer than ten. This CDR3 is CASETRGLPKNIQYF. The CDR3 bases are TGTGCCAGTGAAACTAGAGGTCTTCCCAAAAACATTCAGTACTTC. The chain links TRBV19 to TRBJ2-4; a weak D match, TRBD2 (5 bases). The CDR3 contains 15 residues. Germline V gene lookup returns CDR1 LNHDA and CDR2 SQIVND (reference sequence). Between the trimmed V and J ends, which lost 8 bases and 2 bases, there was a span of 16 bases.

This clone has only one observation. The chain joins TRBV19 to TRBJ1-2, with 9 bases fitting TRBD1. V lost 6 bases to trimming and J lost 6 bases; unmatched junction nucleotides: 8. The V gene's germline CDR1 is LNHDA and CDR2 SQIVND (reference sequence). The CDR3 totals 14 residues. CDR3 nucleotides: TGTGCCAGTAGCAATCTACAGGGGGCGAATGGCTACACCTTC. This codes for CASSNLQGANGYTF.

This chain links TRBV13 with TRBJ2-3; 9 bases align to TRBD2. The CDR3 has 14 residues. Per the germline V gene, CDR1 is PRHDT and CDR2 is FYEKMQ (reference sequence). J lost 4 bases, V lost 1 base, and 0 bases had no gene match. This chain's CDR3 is CASSLVAGADTQYF. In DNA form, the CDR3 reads TGTGCCAGCAGCTTAGTAGCGGGGGCAGATACGCAGTATTTT. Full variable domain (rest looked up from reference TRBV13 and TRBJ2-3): AAGVIQSPRHLIKEKRETATLKCYPIPRHDTVYWYQQGPGQDPQFLISFYEKMQSDKGSIPDRFSAQQFSDYHSELNMSSLELGDSALYFCASSLVAGADTQYFGPGTRLTVL.

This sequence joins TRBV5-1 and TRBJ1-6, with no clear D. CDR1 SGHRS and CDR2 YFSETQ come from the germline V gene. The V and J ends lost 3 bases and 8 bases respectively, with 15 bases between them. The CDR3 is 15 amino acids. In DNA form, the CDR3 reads TGCGCCAGCAGCTGGGATTCTGGGGAGTATTCACCCCTCCACTTT. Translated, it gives CASSWDSGEYSPLHF.

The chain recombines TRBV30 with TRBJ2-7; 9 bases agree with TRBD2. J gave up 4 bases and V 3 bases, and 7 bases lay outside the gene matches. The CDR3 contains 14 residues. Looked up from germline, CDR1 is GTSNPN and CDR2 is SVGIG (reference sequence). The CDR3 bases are TGTGCCTGGAGATGGGCTAGCGGGGCTTACGAGCAGTACTTC. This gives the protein CAWRWASGAYEQYF.

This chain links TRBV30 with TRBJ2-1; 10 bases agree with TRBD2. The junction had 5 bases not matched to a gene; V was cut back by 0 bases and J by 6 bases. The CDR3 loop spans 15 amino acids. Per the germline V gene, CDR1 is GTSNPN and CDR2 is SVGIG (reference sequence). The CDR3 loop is CAWSVLSSGSNEQFF. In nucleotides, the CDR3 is TGTGCCTGGAGTGTACTGTCTAGCGGGAGCAATGAGCAGTTCTTC.

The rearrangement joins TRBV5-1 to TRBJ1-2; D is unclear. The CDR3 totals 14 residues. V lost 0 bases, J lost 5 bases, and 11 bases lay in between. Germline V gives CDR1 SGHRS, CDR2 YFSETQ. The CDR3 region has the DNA TGCGCCAGCAGCTTGGCGGGAGGCGCTTATGGCTACACCTTC. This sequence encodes CASSLAGGAYGYTF.

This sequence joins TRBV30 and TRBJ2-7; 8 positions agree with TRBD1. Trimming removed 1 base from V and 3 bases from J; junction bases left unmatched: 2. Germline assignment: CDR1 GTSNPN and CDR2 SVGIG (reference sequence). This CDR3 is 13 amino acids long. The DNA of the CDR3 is TGTGCCTGGAGTGGACAGGGGCGCTACGAGCAGTACTTC. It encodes CAWSGQGRYEQYF.

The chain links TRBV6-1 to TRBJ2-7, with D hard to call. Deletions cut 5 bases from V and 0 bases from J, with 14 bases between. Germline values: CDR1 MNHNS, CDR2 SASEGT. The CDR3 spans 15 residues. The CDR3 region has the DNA TGTGCCAGCAGTCCAGAAGACATCTCCTCCTACGAGCAGTACTTC. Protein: CASSPEDISSYEQYF.

The CDR3 nucleotides are TGTGCCAGCAGCTTAGATCTGCCAGGACAGTCACCCCTCCACTTT. Translation: CASSLDLPGQSPLHF. This chain uses TRBV7-2 with TRBJ1-6; D may be TRBD1 (6 bases). This CDR3 is 15 amino acids long. Between the trimmed V and J ends, which lost 1 base and 10 bases, there was a span of 14 bases. Germline assignment: CDR1 SGHTA and CDR2 FQGNSA.

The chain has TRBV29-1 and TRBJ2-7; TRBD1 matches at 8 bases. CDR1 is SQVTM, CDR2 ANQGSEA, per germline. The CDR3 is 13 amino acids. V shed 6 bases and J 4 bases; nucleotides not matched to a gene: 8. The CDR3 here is CSVRGQENYEQYF. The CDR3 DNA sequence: TGCAGCGTGCGGGGACAGGAGAATTACGAGCAGTACTTC.

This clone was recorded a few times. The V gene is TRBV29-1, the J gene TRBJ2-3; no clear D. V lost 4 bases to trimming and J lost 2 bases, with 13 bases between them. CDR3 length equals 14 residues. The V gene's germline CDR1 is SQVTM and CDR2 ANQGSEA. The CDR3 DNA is TGCAGCGTTGCACAGCGCCATCACACAGATACGCAGTATTTT. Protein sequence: CSVAQRHHTDTQYF.

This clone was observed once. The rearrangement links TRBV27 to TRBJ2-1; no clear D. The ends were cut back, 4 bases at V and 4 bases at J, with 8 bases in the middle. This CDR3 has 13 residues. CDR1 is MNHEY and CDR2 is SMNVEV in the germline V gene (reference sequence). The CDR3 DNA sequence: TGTGCCAGCAGTTACTCGCGATACAATGAGCAGTTCTTC. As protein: CASSYSRYNEQFF.